This T cell receptor (beta chain) is from a study of T-cell reconstitution after alpha-beta-depleted transplantation in children. Unique molecular identifiers featured in how the TCRbeta library was prepared. TCRdb itself ran the PCR reads through MiXCR, one entry per CDR3 protein. The table lists about 580,000 distinct CDR3 sequences, more than 20% of them singletons. This receptor was obtained from a boy less than two years old who had a stem cell transplant for acute myeloid leukemia, so the T cells may come from the graft donor. The starting material was PBMCs, mostly from graft donor cells, obtained 360 days after TCRalphabeta/CD19-depleted stem cell transplant.

CDR3 nucleotides: TGTGCCAGCAGTCCACACGGACTAGCCACCCCACAAGAGACCCAGTACTTC. Translation gives CASSPHGLATPQETQYF. The chain joins TRBV27 to TRBJ2-5, with 8 bases that match TRBD2. CDR1 is MNHEY and CDR2 is SMNVEV in the germline V gene (reference sequence). Trimming at V came to 5 bases and at J to 2 bases, leaving 13 bases not matched to a gene. The CDR3 spans 17 residues.